The T cell receptor (beta chain) under discussion was sequenced for a study of T cell responses to AZD1222 COVID-19 vaccine. Study-wide context: Second-dose schedules of about 4 or about 12 weeks were combined.

Details on this clone: Its antigen is undetermined.

Study-wide results and caveats: Clonal diversity was possibly underestimated, and the donors were mostly white British, with more females.

CDR3 length: 13 residues. Trimming took 4 bases from V and 9 from J, leaving 13 bases between them. The germline V gene has CDR1 LNHDA and CDR2 SQIVND (reference sequence). Generated by immunoSEQ multiplex PCR, the TCRdb table keeps only in-frame clones and is missing some. Of 120,000 to 150,000 clones listed, about 90% are singletons. Sequenced here: peripheral blood, sampled on day 0 of AZD1222 vaccination. This TCR derives from an adult in good health. This chain links TRBV19 with TRBJ2-1; D perhaps matches TRBD2 (6 bases). The CDR3 spells CASSTAGGSEQFF. CDR3 bases: TGTGCCAGTAGTACCGCCGGGGGTAGTGAGCAGTTCTTC.